This T cell receptor beta chain was retrieved from a study of blood T cell repertoires in COVID-19. The ends lost 0 bases at V and 7 bases at J; junction bases unmatched: 4. This CDR3 contains 14 residues. Germline CDR1 and CDR2: SGHRS and YFSETQ. Profiled with immunoSEQ multiplex PCR; TCRdb holds only in-frame clones, not every one. The sample holds about 170,000 clones; 65% to 80% are singletons and the top ten take around 20%. This receptor was identified in a woman aged 70-85 years in a cohort exposed to, infected with or recovered from COVID-19 (not recorded which). V and J are TRBV5-1 and TRBJ1-2, with 9 bases lining up with TRBD1. The material sequenced was PBMCs or T cells enriched from blood (not recorded which). The CDR3 here is CASSLEQGAGGYTF. The CDR3 DNA reads TGCGCCAGCAGCTTGGAACAGGGGGCGGGTGGCTACACCTTC. The variable domain in full, with the rest retrieved from reference TRBV5-1 and TRBJ1-2, is KAGVTQTPRYLIKTRGQQVTLSCSPISGHRSVSWYQQTPGQGLQFLFEYFSETQRNKGNFPGRFSGRQFSNSRSEMNVSTLELGDSALYLCASSLEQGAGGYTFGSGTRLTVV.